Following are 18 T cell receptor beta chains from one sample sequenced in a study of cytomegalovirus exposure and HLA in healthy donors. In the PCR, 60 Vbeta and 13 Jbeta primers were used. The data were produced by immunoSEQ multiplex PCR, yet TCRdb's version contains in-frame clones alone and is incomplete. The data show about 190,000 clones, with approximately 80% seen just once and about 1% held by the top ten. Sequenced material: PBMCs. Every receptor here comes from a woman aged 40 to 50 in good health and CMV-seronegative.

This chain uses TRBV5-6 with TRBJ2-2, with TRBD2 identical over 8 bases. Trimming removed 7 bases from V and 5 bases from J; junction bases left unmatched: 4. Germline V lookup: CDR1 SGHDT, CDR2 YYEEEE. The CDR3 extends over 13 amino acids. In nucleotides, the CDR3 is TGTGCCAGCCTACCGGGGGGGACCGGGGAGCTGTTTTTT. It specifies CASLPGGTGELFF.

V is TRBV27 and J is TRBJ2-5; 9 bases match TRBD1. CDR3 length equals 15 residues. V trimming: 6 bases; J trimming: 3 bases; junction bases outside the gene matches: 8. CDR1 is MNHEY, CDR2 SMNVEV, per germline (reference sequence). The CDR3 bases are TGTGCCAGCAGCGACAGGGGGATGGCGGAAGAGACCCAGTACTTC. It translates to CASSDRGMAEETQYF.

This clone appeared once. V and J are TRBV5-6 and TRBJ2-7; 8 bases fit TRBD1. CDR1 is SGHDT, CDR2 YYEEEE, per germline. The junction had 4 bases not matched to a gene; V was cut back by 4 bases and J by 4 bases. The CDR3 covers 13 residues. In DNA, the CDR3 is TGTGCCAGCAGCGTCGGGACAGGTTACGAGCAGTACTTC. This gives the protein CASSVGTGYEQYF.

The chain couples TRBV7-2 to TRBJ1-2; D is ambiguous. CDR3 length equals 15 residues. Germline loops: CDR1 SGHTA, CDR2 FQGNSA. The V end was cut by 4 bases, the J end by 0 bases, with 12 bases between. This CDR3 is CASSSQTGTNYGYTF. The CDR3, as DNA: TGTGCCAGCAGCTCTCAGACGGGAACTAACTATGGCTACACCTTC.

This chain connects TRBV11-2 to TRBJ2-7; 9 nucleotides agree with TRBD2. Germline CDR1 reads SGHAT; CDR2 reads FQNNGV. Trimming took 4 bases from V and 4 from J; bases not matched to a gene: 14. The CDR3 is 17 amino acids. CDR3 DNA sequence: TGTGCCAGCAGCTCCCCGTTAGCGGGAGACAAAGGTTACGAGCAGTACTTC. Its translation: CASSSPLAGDKGYEQYF.

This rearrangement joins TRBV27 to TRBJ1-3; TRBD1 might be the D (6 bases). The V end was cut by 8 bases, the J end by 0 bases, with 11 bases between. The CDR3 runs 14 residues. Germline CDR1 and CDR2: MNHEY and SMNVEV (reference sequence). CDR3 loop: CASPDRISGNTIYF. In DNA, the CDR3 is TGTGCCAGCCCCGACAGGATCTCTGGAAACACCATATATTTT.

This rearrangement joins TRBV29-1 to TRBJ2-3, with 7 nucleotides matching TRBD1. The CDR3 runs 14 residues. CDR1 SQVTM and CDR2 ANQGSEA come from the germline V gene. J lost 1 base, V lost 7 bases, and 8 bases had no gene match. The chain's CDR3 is CSASDRAGTDTQYF. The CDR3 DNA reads TGCAGCGCTTCAGACAGGGCAGGCACAGATACGCAGTATTTT.

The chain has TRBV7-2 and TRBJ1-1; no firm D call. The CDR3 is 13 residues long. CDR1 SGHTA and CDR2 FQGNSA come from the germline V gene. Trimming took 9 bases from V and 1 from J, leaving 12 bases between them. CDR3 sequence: CASLERRNTEAFF. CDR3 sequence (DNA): TGTGCCAGTCTTGAGCGGAGGAACACTGAAGCTTTCTTT.

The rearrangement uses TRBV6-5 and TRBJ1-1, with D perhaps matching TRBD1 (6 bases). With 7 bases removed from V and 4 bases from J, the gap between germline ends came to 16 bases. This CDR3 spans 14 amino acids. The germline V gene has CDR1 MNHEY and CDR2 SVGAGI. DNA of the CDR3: TGTGCCAGCAACAAACAGGGTGTGGTCACTGAAGCTTTCTTT. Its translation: CASNKQGVVTEAFF.

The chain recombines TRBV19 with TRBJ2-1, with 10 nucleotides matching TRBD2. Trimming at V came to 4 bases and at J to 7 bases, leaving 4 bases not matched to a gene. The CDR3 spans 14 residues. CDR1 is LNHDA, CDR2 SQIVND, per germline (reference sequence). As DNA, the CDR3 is TGTGCCAGTAGTAGTAGCGGGAGGTGGAATGAGCAGTTCTTC. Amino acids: CASSSSGRWNEQFF.

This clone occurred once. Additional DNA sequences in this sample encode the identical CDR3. CDR3 in amino acids: CATGGRSYNEQFF. CDR3 bases: TGTGCTACCGGCGGGAGATCGTACAATGAGCAGTTCTTC. The genes are TRBV7-7 and TRBJ2-1; 7 bases line up with TRBD2. The CDR3 contains 13 residues. Germline V gives CDR1 SSHAT, CDR2 FNYEAQ (reference sequence).

The CDR3 coding sequence is TGTGCCAGCTCACCGTCCGGAGGCAAATACAATGAGCAGTTCTTC. Translating it yields CASSPSGGKYNEQFF. The chain couples TRBV18 to TRBJ2-1; D may be TRBD2 (5 bases). This CDR3 has 15 amino acids. Germline-derived CDR1 and CDR2 are KGHSH and LQKENI. V was cut by 3 bases and J by 4 bases, with 13 bases left in between.

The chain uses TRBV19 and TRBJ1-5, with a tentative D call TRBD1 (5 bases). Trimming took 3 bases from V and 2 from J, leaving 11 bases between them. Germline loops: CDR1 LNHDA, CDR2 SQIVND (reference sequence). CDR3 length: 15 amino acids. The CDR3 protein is CASSIAGLGNQPQHF. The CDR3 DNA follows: TGTGCCAGTAGTATTGCAGGGTTGGGCAATCAGCCCCAGCATTTT.

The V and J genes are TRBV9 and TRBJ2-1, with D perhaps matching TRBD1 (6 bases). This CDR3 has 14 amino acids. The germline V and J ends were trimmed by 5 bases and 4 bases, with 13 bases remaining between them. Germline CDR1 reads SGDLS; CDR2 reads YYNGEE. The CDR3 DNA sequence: TGTGCCAGCAGTGGTCTTGGACAGTACAATGAGCAGTTCTTC. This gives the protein CASSGLGQYNEQFF.

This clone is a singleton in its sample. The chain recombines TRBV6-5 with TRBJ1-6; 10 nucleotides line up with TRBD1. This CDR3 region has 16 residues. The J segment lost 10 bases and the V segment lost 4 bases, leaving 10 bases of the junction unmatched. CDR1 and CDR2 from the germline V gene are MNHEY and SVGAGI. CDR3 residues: CASSSGTGVWGSPLHF. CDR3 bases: TGTGCCAGCAGTTCCGGGACAGGGGTTTGGGGGTCACCCCTCCACTTT.

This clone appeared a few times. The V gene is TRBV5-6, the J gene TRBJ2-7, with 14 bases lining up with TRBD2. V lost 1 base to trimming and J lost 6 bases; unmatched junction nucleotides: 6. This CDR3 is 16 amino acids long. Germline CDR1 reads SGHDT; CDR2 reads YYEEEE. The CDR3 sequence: CASSLQTSGRAVEQYV. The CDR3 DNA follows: TGTGCCAGCAGCTTGCAGACTAGCGGGAGGGCGGTCGAGCAGTACGTC.

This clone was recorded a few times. CDR3 nucleotides: TGTGCCAGCAGCGGCAGACTAGCGAATGACAATGAGCAGTTCTTC. Residues: CASSGRLANDNEQFF. The rearrangement joins TRBV9 to TRBJ2-1; 8 nucleotides align to TRBD2. Losses at the gene ends were 3 bases for V and 5 bases for J; bases not matched to a gene: 7. The CDR3 length is 15 residues. CDR1 and CDR2 from the germline V gene are SGDLS and YYNGEE.

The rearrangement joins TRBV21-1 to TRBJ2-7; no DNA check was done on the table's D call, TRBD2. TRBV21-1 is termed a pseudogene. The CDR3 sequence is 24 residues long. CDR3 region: CASSKGQPGTSGRADYSGTYEQYV. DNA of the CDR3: TGTGCCAGCAGCAAAGGGCAACCCGGGACTAGCGGGAGGGCCGATTATTCCGGGACCTACGAGCAGTACGTC.